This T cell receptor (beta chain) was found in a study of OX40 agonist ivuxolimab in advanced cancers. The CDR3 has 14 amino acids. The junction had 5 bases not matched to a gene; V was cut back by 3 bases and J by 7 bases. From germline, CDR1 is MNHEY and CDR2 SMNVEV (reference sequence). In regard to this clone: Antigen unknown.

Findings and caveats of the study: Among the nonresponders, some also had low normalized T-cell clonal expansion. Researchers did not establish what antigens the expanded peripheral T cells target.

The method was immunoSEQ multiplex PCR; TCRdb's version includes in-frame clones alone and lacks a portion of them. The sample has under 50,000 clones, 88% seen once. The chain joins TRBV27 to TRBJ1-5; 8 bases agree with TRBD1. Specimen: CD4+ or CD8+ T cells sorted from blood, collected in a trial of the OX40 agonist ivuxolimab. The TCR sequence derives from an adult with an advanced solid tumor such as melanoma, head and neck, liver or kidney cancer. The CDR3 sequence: CASSLDRAGQPQHF. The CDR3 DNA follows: TGTGCCAGCAGTTTGGACAGGGCGGGGCAGCCCCAGCATTTT.